The clone carrying this TCR beta chain was seen only a few times. Its antigen is not known. This sample is part of a study of identical twins. Germline CDR1 and CDR2: DFQATT and SNEGSKA (reference sequence). Trimming took 6 bases from V and 7 from J; bases not matched to a gene: 10. The CDR3 totals 13 residues. Unique molecular identifiers were present on the cDNA, and a universal primer site came from template switching. A single record per CDR3 protein comes from TCRdb applying MiXCR to the 5' RACE reads. The sample comprises 500,000 to 700,000 distinct CDR3 sequences, under 8.5% of which are singletons, and about 1.6% rests with the top ten. Study-level findings and limits: Whereas memory repertoires showed no such difference, abundant cord blood beta clonotypes carried fewer insertions.

The sample was also reused in another study, on yellow fever vaccine responses in identical twins.

J is TRBJ1-2 and V is TRBV20-1; the match to TRBD1 covers 8 bases. The receptor was isolated from a young woman in good health. The sequenced sample consisted of PBMCs. CDR3 sequence (DNA): TGCAGTGCGGAGACAGGGGAGTTTTCTGGCTACACCTTC. Residues: CSAETGEFSGYTF.